Presented here are 13 T cell receptor beta chains from one specimen sequenced in a study of shared clonotypes between healthy human individuals (dated by TCRdb to 2020 to 2022). The library was made by the immunoSEQ multiplex PCR assay. Imported from immuneACCESS, the table was reduced by TCRdb to in-frame sequences with V and J called. These copies leave out some clones; in studies compared against another copy, an unresolved V gene accounts for under half, and the cause of the remainder is not known. The sample yields roughly 1.4 million clones; 98% were counted once. The ten most abundant clones make up around 0.38% of the sample. Sequenced material: naive CD4+ T cells sorted from blood. Explained via the paper, the cell subset or site label denotes: CD45RA+ positively selected. The receptors stem from a young man in good health.

The chain couples TRBV14 to TRBJ2-1; 12 bases are a match to TRBD2. V gave up 3 bases and J gave up 8 bases; unmatched junction bases: 5. The germline V gene encodes CDR1 SGHDN and CDR2 FVKESK. The CDR3 loop spans 15 amino acids. CDR3 sequence: CASSHLASGGDEQFF. CDR3 coding DNA: TGTGCCAGCAGCCATCTGGCTAGCGGGGGGGATGAGCAGTTCTTC.

The chain employs TRBV18 and TRBJ1-5, with 10 bases matching TRBD1. The CDR3 is 16 residues long. Germline CDR1 is KGHSH and CDR2 is LQKENI. V lost 3 bases to trimming and J lost 6 bases; unmatched junction nucleotides: 8. CDR3 DNA sequence: TGTGCCAGCTCACCCCCGGGACAGGGGTTACGTCAGCCCCAGCATTTT. This translates into CASSPPGQGLRQPQHF.

The genes are TRBV6-5 and TRBJ1-4, with D possibly TRBD1 on 5 matching bases. Germline CDR1 reads MNHEY; CDR2 reads SVGAGI. With 6 bases removed from V and 5 bases from J, the gap between germline ends came to 13 bases. The CDR3 extends over 14 amino acids. The CDR3 nucleotides are TGTGCCAGCAGAACGACAGTTATCAATGAAAAACTGTTTTTT. Its translation: CASRTTVINEKLFF.

The V and J genes are TRBV7-8 and TRBJ1-2; D not resolved. CDR3 length: 16 residues. Trimming removed 5 bases at V and 7 bases at J, with 23 bases between. In germline, CDR1 is SGHVS, CDR2 FQNEAQ. Here the CDR3 DNA reads TGTGCCAGCAGCCGCCAGCCGAGCTCTTGGCTTGGTGGCTACACCTTC. This gives the protein CASSRQPSSWLGGYTF. Full variable domain (missing parts from reference TRBV7-8 and TRBJ1-2): GAGVSQSPRYKVAKRGQDVALRCDPISGHVSLFWYQQALGQGPEFLTYFQNEAQLDKSGLPSDRFFAERPEGSVSTLKIQRTQQEDSAVYLCASSRQPSSWLGGYTFGSGTRLTVV.

This clone was recorded only once. This sample also contains other DNA sequences that code for the same CDR3. The CDR3 region has the DNA TGCGCCAGCAGCCAAGAAGCCAGGGGCTCCTACGAGCAGTACTTC. It encodes CASSQEARGSYEQYF. The chain links TRBV4-3 to TRBJ2-7; a weak D match, TRBD1 (6 bases). Germline V gene lookup returns CDR1 LGHNA and CDR2 YSLEER. The CDR3 has 15 amino acids. V was pared by 0 bases and J by 0 bases, with 9 bases between.

J is TRBJ2-7 and V is TRBV28; 9 bases map to TRBD1. With 3 bases clipped from V and 2 bases from J, the junction kept 11 bases outside the gene matches. Germline CDR1 reads MDHEN; CDR2 reads SYDVKM. This CDR3 is 17 amino acids long. Here the CDR3 DNA reads TGTGCCAGCAGTTTTGATAAAGGACAGGGGATTCCCTACGAGCAGTACTTC. Its protein product is CASSFDKGQGIPYEQYF. Full variable domain (rest looked up from reference TRBV28 and TRBJ2-7): DVKVTQSSRYLVKRTGEKVFLECVQDMDHENMFWYRQDPGLGLRLIYFSYDVKMKEKGDIPEGYSVSREKKERFSLILESASTNQTSMYLCASSFDKGQGIPYEQYFGPGTRLTVT.

The chain is built from TRBV5-1 and TRBJ2-1; no firm D call. Trimming left V 6 bases short and J 8 bases short, with 18 bases between. Germline V CDR1 and CDR2: SGHRS, YFSETQ. The CDR3 contains 14 residues. As DNA, the CDR3 is TGCGCCAGCACCCCGGAGCCCCCTTATCATGAGCAGTTCTTC. This gives the protein CASTPEPPYHEQFF.

The gene calls are TRBV29-1 and TRBJ2-2; D is unclear. V gave up 5 bases and J gave up 2 bases, with 12 bases separating them. The CDR3 loop spans 14 amino acids. CDR1 is SQVTM, CDR2 ANQGSEA, per germline. CDR3: CSVKGRLNTGELFF. The CDR3 bases are TGCAGCGTTAAGGGCAGACTCAACACCGGGGAGCTGTTTTTT.

The V and J genes are TRBV7-9 and TRBJ2-7; TRBD1 matches 7 bases. The junction had 8 bases not matched to a gene; V was cut back by 5 bases and J by 4 bases. The CDR3 is made up of 14 amino acids. Germline V gene data show CDR1 as SEHNR and CDR2 as FQNEAQ (reference sequence). CDR3 region: CASSKRQGLYEQYF. The DNA for the CDR3 is TGTGCCAGCAGCAAGAGACAGGGTTTATACGAGCAGTACTTC.

V gene TRBV9 combines with J gene TRBJ2-6, with D possibly being TRBD2 (6 bases). The germline V and J ends were trimmed by 3 bases and 0 bases, with 13 bases remaining between them. This CDR3 is 17 amino acids long. Looked up from germline, CDR1 is SGDLS and CDR2 is YYNGEE. CDR3 DNA: TGTGCCAGCAGCGCCGGGGACTTACCCTCTGGGGCCAACGTCCTGACTTTC. Protein product: CASSAGDLPSGANVLTF.

The chain employs TRBV5-4 and TRBJ2-2; 12 bases fit TRBD1. CDR3 size: 16 residues. The V segment lost 5 bases and the J segment 4 bases; nucleotides outside the gene matches: 6. Germline V CDR1 and CDR2: SGHNT, YYREEE (reference sequence). The CDR3, as DNA: TGTGCCAGCAGGCCGGGACAGGGGGCGCCCACCGGGGAGCTGTTTTTT. Its protein is CASRPGQGAPTGELFF.

The chain links TRBV4-3 to TRBJ2-1; D call uncertain. Between the trimmed V and J ends, which lost 0 bases and 2 bases, there was a span of 14 bases. Looked up from germline, CDR1 is LGHNA and CDR2 is YSLEER. The CDR3 is made up of 17 amino acids. For the CDR3, the DNA is TGCGCCAGCAGCCAAGATCCCCAGGCCTACGCCTACAATGAGCAGTTCTTC. Translated: CASSQDPQAYAYNEQFF.

Regarding this clone: Other DNA sequences in this sample translate to the same CDR3. The chain joins TRBV13 to TRBJ2-6; a possible D gene is TRBD1 (6 bases). CDR1 and CDR2 (germline): PRHDT, FYEKMQ (reference sequence). With 3 bases removed from V and 0 bases from J, the gap between germline ends came to 6 bases. The CDR3 is 15 amino acids. This CDR3 reads CASSFRGSGANVLTF. The DNA of the CDR3 is TGTGCCAGCAGCTTCAGGGGCTCTGGGGCCAACGTCCTGACTTTC.